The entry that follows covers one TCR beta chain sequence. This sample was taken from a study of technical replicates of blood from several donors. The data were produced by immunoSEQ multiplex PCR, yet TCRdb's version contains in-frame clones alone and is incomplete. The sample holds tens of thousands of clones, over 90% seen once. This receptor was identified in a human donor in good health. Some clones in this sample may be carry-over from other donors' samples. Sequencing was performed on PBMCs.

CDR3 in amino acids: CASSGTLTVNYGYTF. The CDR3 DNA reads as TGTGCCAGCAGCGGAACCCTGACAGTTAACTATGGCTACACCTTC. This chain links TRBV9 with TRBJ1-2; D possibly corresponds to TRBD1 (5 bases). CDR1 and CDR2 (germline): SGDLS, YYNGEE. This CDR3 spans 15 amino acids. Trimming stripped 3 bases from V and 1 base from J, with 13 bases between.